This TCR beta chain was recovered during a study of blood T cell repertoires in COVID-19. Study-level background: The study drew acute and convalescent COVID-19 samples from the United States, Italy and Spain. Sample material is recorded as cDNA or gDNA derived from T cells, B-cell-depleted T cells, or PBMCs.

Original processing methods: The assay estimated nucleated cells by amplifying reference gene primers. Only in-frame clones appear in the TCRdb table, and some are missing; sequencing was by immunoSEQ multiplex PCR. V and J calls and clone size are those listed in that table; D and trimming were worked out from the DNA. The sample has around 250,000 clones; 80% to 90% are singletons. From germline, CDR1 is MNHNS and CDR2 SASEGT. CDR3 length: 18 amino acids. V lost 3 bases and J lost 3, with 22 bases in between. Across about two dozen US areas, participants ranged in age from roughly 18 to 95 years. Sequencing was performed on PBMCs or T cells enriched from blood (not recorded which). The rearrangement uses TRBV6-1 and TRBJ2-3; a weak D match, TRBD2 (5 bases). The TCR was taken from a woman aged 50 to 60 who had been exposed to COVID-19. The CDR3 spells CASSELKAVPSGTDTQYF. CDR3 bases: TGTGCCAGCAGTGAGCTCAAAGCGGTCCCGTCGGGGACAGATACGCAGTATTTT.